The next 29 T cell receptor beta chains were all read from a single sample in a study of T-cell memory formation after mild COVID-19. One entry per CDR3 protein results from TCRdb running MiXCR on the 5' RACE reads. Altogether 300,000 to 350,000 distinct CDR3 sequences are present, around 19% being singletons, with the ten largest covering over 20%. Sequenced: PBMCs or a T cell subset sorted from them (not recorded which). Every receptor here comes from a man younger than 35 who had mild COVID-19 (a few samples of this study predate the infection). Cell type and time point are not known.

The rearrangement joins TRBV4-1 to TRBJ1-1; D gene ambiguous. Trimming removed 3 bases at V and 1 base at J, with 18 bases between. Germline values: CDR1 MGHRA, CDR2 YSYEKL. This CDR3 comprises 17 residues. CDR3 DNA: TGCGCCAGCAGCCAGGACCCACCCCTGACGGGGAACACTGAAGCTTTCTTT. Its protein is CASSQDPPLTGNTEAFF.

The chain carries TRBV15 and TRBJ2-5; 11 nucleotides match TRBD2. In germline, CDR1 is LNHNV, CDR2 YYDKDF (reference sequence). Trimming at V came to 2 bases and at J to 6 bases, leaving 8 bases not matched to a gene. CDR3 length: 16 residues. CDR3 amino acids: CATSRRALAGGQTQYF. The CDR3 DNA reads TGTGCCACCAGCAGAAGGGCCCTAGCGGGGGGCCAGACCCAGTACTTC.

The chain recombines TRBV6-6 with TRBJ2-2; 9 bases are shared with TRBD2. There are 17 residues in the CDR3. Germline lookup yields CDR1 MNHNY and CDR2 SVGAGI (reference sequence). V shed 8 bases, J shed 4 bases, and the junction held 14 bases outside the gene matches. The CDR3 sequence is CASWGLRGGRATGELFF. The CDR3 DNA sequence: TGTGCCAGCTGGGGTTTGCGGGGGGGCCGCGCCACCGGGGAGCTGTTTTTT.

This clonotype was observed once. The chain has TRBV4-1 and TRBJ2-7, with D maybe TRBD2 (6 bases). The CDR3 is 16 residues long. Germline V gene sequence: CDR1 MGHRA, CDR2 YSYEKL. Trimming took 0 bases from V and 7 from J, leaving 19 bases between them. The CDR3 coding sequence is TGCGCCAGCAGCCAAGAGATAGGACTAACAGTTCTAGAGCAGTACTTC. As protein: CASSQEIGLTVLEQYF.

This chain uses TRBV6-5 with TRBJ1-5; D perhaps matches TRBD1 (5 bases). The CDR3 loop spans 15 amino acids. Germline lookup yields CDR1 MNHEY and CDR2 SVGAGI. The V gene lost 0 bases and the J gene lost 7 bases, with 13 bases spanning the gap. The CDR3 DNA reads TGTGCCAGCAGTTACTCGAGAAGGGGTGGACAGCCCCAGCATTTT. Translating it yields CASSYSRRGGQPQHF.

This clonotype has more than one count but fewer than ten. The gene calls are TRBV6-2 or TRBV6-3 and TRBJ2-5, with no clear D. V was shortened by 4 bases and J by 5 bases, with 14 bases between the two germline ends. CDR1 and CDR2 (germline): MNHEY, SVGEGT. The CDR3 loop spans 14 amino acids. The CDR3 sequence: CASSFRGGWETQYF. In nucleotides, the CDR3 is TGTGCCAGCAGTTTTCGAGGCGGTTGGGAGACCCAGTACTTC.

This clonotype was recorded many times. The J gene is TRBJ2-4, the V gene TRBV18, with D tentatively TRBD2 (5 bases). Germline V gene sequence: CDR1 KGHSH, CDR2 LQKENI. Trimming cost V 5 bases and J 4 bases, with 21 bases left between them. The length of the CDR3 is 17 residues. CDR3 sequence (DNA): TGTGCCAGCTCATTTGAGGCCGGACTGACACCAAAAAACATTCAGTACTTC. It is translated as CASSFEAGLTPKNIQYF.

This clonotype was seen more than once but under ten times. The chain recombines TRBV15 with TRBJ2-2; D could derive from TRBD1 or TRBD2 (5 bases each). Between the trimmed V and J ends, which lost 5 bases and 5 bases, there was a span of 24 bases. CDR3 size: 18 residues. CDR1 and CDR2 from the germline V gene are LNHNV and YYDKDF (reference sequence). The CDR3 loop is CATSFGTSGLSGTGELFF. DNA for the CDR3: TGTGCCACCAGCTTTGGGACCTCCGGGCTGAGTGGGACCGGGGAGCTGTTTTTT. The full variable domain, in which reference TRBV15 and TRBJ2-2 provide the parts outside the CDR3, is DAMVIQNPRYQVTQFGKPVTLSCSQTLNHNVMYWYQQKSSQAPKLLFHYYDKDFNNEADTPDNFQSRRPNTSFCFLDIRSPGLGDTAMYLCATSFGTSGLSGTGELFFGEGSRLTVL.

This clonotype was counted many times. The CDR3 reads CASSPGQGFSGEQYF. In DNA, the CDR3 is TGCGCCAGCAGCCCGGGACAGGGTTTTTCTGGAGAGCAGTACTTC. The chain employs TRBV5-1 and TRBJ2-7, with 9 bases matching TRBD1. The germline V gene has CDR1 SGHRS and CDR2 YFSETQ. There are 15 residues in the CDR3. With V trimmed by 4 bases and J by 7 bases, 12 bases remained unmatched.

The chain joins TRBV7-6 to TRBJ2-2, with 7 bases that match TRBD1. With V trimmed by 4 bases and J by 6 bases, 2 bases remained unmatched. CDR3 length equals 13 residues. Germline lookup yields CDR1 SGHVS and CDR2 FNYEAQ. The CDR3 here is CASSSDRSGELFF. In DNA, the CDR3 is TGTGCCAGCAGCTCGGACAGGTCCGGGGAGCTGTTTTTT. Supplemented by reference TRBV7-6 and TRBJ2-2, the full variable domain reads GAGVSQSPRYKVTKRGQDVALRCDPISGHVSLYWYRQALGQGPEFLTYFNYEAQQDKSGLPNDRFSAERPEGSISTLTIQRTEQRDSAMYRCASSSDRSGELFFGEGSRLTVL.

This sequence joins TRBV5-1 and TRBJ2-3, with TRBD1 as a possible D gene (5 bases). V was cut by 6 bases and J by 4 bases, with 21 bases left in between. CDR1 is SGHRS and CDR2 is YFSETQ in the germline V gene. This CDR3 comprises 16 residues. In nucleotides, the CDR3 is TGCGCCAGCACCGCTTGGACACAGGAGTTCCCAGATACGCAGTATTTT. Amino acid sequence: CASTAWTQEFPDTQYF.

This clonotype was detected many times. The rearrangement uses TRBV14 and TRBJ2-2; 9 nucleotides match TRBD2. This CDR3 contains 18 residues. V lost 2 bases to trimming and J lost 5 bases; unmatched junction nucleotides: 12. Germline-derived CDR1 and CDR2 are SGHDN and FVKESK. The CDR3 DNA is TGTGCCAGCAGCCAAACGCGGGGGGGCCTGAGTAGGACCGGGGAGCTGTTTTTT. The encoded protein is CASSQTRGGLSRTGELFF. The variable domain in full, with the rest retrieved from reference TRBV14 and TRBJ2-2, is EAGVTQFPSHSVIEKGQTVTLRCDPISGHDNLYWYRRVMGKEIKFLLHFVKESKQDESGMPNNRFLAERTGGTYSTLKVQPAELEDSGVYFCASSQTRGGLSRTGELFFGEGSRLTVL.

The chain is built from TRBV9 and TRBJ2-4; no clear D. CDR1 and CDR2 from the germline V gene are SGDLS and YYNGEE. The length of the CDR3 is 14 residues. The V gene lost 0 bases and the J gene lost 8 bases, with 12 bases spanning the gap. The CDR3 reads CASSVGPGVDIQYF. The DNA for the CDR3 is TGTGCCAGCAGCGTAGGTCCGGGTGTGGACATTCAGTACTTC.

The chain couples TRBV7-9 to TRBJ2-4; D might be TRBD1 (6 bases). Germline CDR1 is SEHNR and CDR2 is FQNEAQ (reference sequence). Trimming stripped 3 bases from V and 1 base from J, with 7 bases between. This CDR3 has 14 amino acids. CDR3 in amino acids: CASSFDRAKNIQYF. CDR3 bases: TGTGCCAGCAGCTTCGACAGGGCCAAAAACATTCAGTACTTC.

The chain combines TRBV5-1 with TRBJ2-2, with a tentative D call TRBD1 (6 bases). Trimming removed 0 bases from V and 1 base from J, with 10 bases in between. Germline CDR1 reads SGHRS; CDR2 reads YFSETQ. The CDR3 loop spans 16 amino acids. The DNA for the CDR3 is TGCGCCAGCAGCTTGGATGGACAGTTGAACACCGGGGAGCTGTTTTTT. It encodes CASSLDGQLNTGELFF.

The J gene is TRBJ2-2, the V gene TRBV6-2 or TRBV6-3; D possibly corresponds to TRBD1 (5 bases). Germline CDR1 reads MNHEY; CDR2 reads SVGEGT. Trimming took off 0 bases at V and 0 bases at J, with 11 bases between the two ends. The CDR3 consists of 17 residues. The CDR3: CASSYSVDSANTGELFF. For the CDR3, the DNA is TGTGCCAGCAGTTACTCGGTCGACAGCGCGAACACCGGGGAGCTGTTTTTT.

This clonotype was seen a few times. The V gene is TRBV20-1, the J gene TRBJ1-6; no firm D call. Trimming pared 0 bases from V and 0 bases from J, leaving 9 bases between. CDR1 and CDR2 from the germline V gene are DFQATT and SNEGSKA (reference sequence). The CDR3 length is 16 residues. The CDR3 loop reads CSARDVRSSYNSPLHF. In DNA form, the CDR3 reads TGCAGTGCTAGAGATGTAAGGAGCTCCTATAATTCACCCCTCCACTTT.

This clonotype was observed a single time. The chain is built from TRBV7-9 and TRBJ2-7; a possible D gene is TRBD2 (6 bases). The V end lost 5 bases, the J end lost 6 bases, and 14 bases lay between the germline ends. Looked up from germline, CDR1 is SEHNR and CDR2 is FQNEAQ (reference sequence). This CDR3 region has 13 residues. DNA for the CDR3: TGTGCCAGCAGCCCTCGGGGGAGGCGCGAGCAGTACTTC. It yields the protein CASSPRGRREQYF.

This clonotype has only a few counts. V gene TRBV7-2 combines with J gene TRBJ2-3, with a tentative D call TRBD2 (7 bases). Trimming pared 5 bases from V and 5 bases from J, leaving 14 bases between. Germline CDR1 reads SGHTA; CDR2 reads FQGNSA. The CDR3 extends over 14 amino acids. The CDR3 loop is CASSTGGAEDTQYF. The CDR3 coding sequence is TGTGCCAGCAGCACTGGGGGGGCCGAAGATACGCAGTATTTT.

The chain links TRBV7-8 to TRBJ2-2, with 9 positions matching TRBD2. The CDR3 loop spans 15 amino acids. The germline CDR1 and CDR2 sequences are SGHVS and FQNEAQ. Germline trimming cut 8 bases from V and 0 bases from J; bases unmatched to any gene: 4. CDR3 protein: CASGGLATNTGELFF. The CDR3 DNA reads TGTGCCAGCGGCGGACTAGCGACGAACACCGGGGAGCTGTTTTTT.

This chain connects TRBV6-6 to TRBJ1-4, with D possibly TRBD1 on 6 matching bases. CDR1 and CDR2 from the germline V gene are MNHNY and SVGAGI (reference sequence). Between the trimmed V and J ends, which lost 4 bases and 3 bases, there was a span of 12 bases. The CDR3 extends over 15 amino acids. The CDR3 loop reads CASSFVGQSNEKLFF. For the CDR3, the DNA is TGTGCCAGCAGTTTCGTCGGACAGTCTAATGAAAAACTGTTTTTT.

In this sample, this clonotype turned up a few times. The J gene is TRBJ1-2, the V gene TRBV5-5, with 10 bases that match TRBD1. Germline assignment: CDR1 SGHKS and CDR2 YYEKEE (reference sequence). The junction had 12 bases not matched to a gene; V was cut back by 3 bases and J by 4 bases. The CDR3 extends over 17 amino acids. CDR3 amino acids: CASSWGTGVRWSYGYTF. CDR3 sequence (DNA): TGTGCCAGCAGCTGGGGGACAGGGGTTCGTTGGAGCTATGGCTACACCTTC.

The chain has TRBV12-3 or TRBV12-4 and TRBJ2-7, with D hard to call. The CDR3 totals 13 residues. V gave up 3 bases and J gave up 6 bases, with 12 bases separating them. The CDR3 region is CASSFGLWPEQYF. In DNA form, the CDR3 reads TGTGCCAGCAGTTTCGGATTGTGGCCCGAGCAGTACTTC.

The CDR3 DNA reads as TGTGCCAGCACCCAAGGTTTTGAGCAGTTCTTC. It is translated as CASTQGFEQFF. The chain joins TRBV27 to TRBJ2-1; D remains ambiguous. V dropped 7 bases and J dropped 9 bases, with 10 bases sitting between them. Germline loops: CDR1 MNHEY, CDR2 SMNVEV (reference sequence). There are 11 residues in the CDR3.

This clonotype was seen a handful of times. The chain joins TRBV7-2 to TRBJ2-5; either TRBD1 or TRBD2 may fit D (5 bases each). V shed 4 bases and J shed 5 bases, with 14 bases lying between them. The CDR3 loop spans 14 amino acids. Germline assignment: CDR1 SGHTA and CDR2 FQGNSA. The CDR3 protein is CASSSGTTMETQYF. The CDR3 coding sequence is TGTGCCAGCAGCTCCGGGACCACTATGGAGACCCAGTACTTC.

CDR3 in amino acids: CASSPGGGSYGYTF. In nucleotides, the CDR3 is TGTGCCAGCAGCCCCGGGGGGGGCAGCTATGGCTACACCTTC. The chain recombines TRBV7-2 with TRBJ1-2, with D maybe TRBD1 (6 bases). V lost 5 bases, J lost 4 bases, and 14 bases lay in between. Germline CDR1 SGHTA, CDR2 FQGNSA. The CDR3 extends over 14 amino acids.

The table lists this clonotype with a few counts. This chain uses TRBV5-1 with TRBJ2-3; 9 nucleotides agree with TRBD1. After removal of 3 bases from V and 6 bases from J, the junction contained 5 bases not matched to a gene. The CDR3 is made up of 14 amino acids. Germline loops: CDR1 SGHRS, CDR2 YFSETQ. The CDR3 region is CASSSDRGKDTQYF. CDR3 DNA: TGCGCCAGCAGCTCAGACAGGGGGAAGGATACGCAGTATTTT.

This clonotype was seen a handful of times. The V call is TRBV3-1, the J call TRBJ1-6; 7 nucleotides line up with TRBD1. Per the germline V gene, CDR1 is LGHDT and CDR2 is YNNKEL (reference sequence). Unmatched junction bases numbered 3, after V lost 3 bases and J lost 7 bases. This CDR3 is 14 amino acids long. CDR3 nucleotides: TGTGCCAGCAGCCACGGGACAGAGAATTCACCCCTCCACTTT. Translation: CASSHGTENSPLHF.

This clonotype was counted between two and nine times. The gene calls are TRBV10-3 and TRBJ2-6; 13 bases are shared with TRBD2. The CDR3 runs to 18 residues. V shed 1 base and J 2 bases; nucleotides not matched to a gene: 2. Per germline, CDR1 ENHRY and CDR2 SYGVKD. CDR3: CAISEFGLAGAGANVLTF. The CDR3 coding sequence is TGTGCCATCAGTGAGTTCGGACTAGCGGGGGCTGGGGCCAACGTCCTGACTTTC.